The 32 T cell receptor beta chains reported below all come from one sample, sequenced in a study of early T cells in non-severe SARS-CoV-2 infection. MiXCR, run by TCRdb on the 5' RACE reads, gives a single entry per CDR3 protein. The sample consists of approximately 74,000 distinct CDR3 sequences, around 15% of them appearing once. The sample taken for sequencing was whole blood. The receptor source for this set is an adult who was a healthcare worker with PCR-confirmed SARS-CoV-2 infection or an uninfected control (not recorded which).

The V and J genes are TRBV7-6 and TRBJ2-3, with D possibly TRBD1 on 6 matching bases. Germline V gives CDR1 SGHVS, CDR2 FNYEAQ. The CDR3 length is 16 residues. Trimming removed 2 bases from V and 1 base from J, with 13 bases in between. The CDR3 DNA reads as TGTGCCAGCAGCTTATACAGGGACGTTGGCACAGATACGCAGTATTTT. This gives the protein CASSLYRDVGTDTQYF.

The V and J genes are TRBV28 and TRBJ1-1, with 9 bases lining up with TRBD1. The trim removed 3 bases at V and 7 bases at J, leaving 6 bases unmatched. Germline CDR1 MDHEN, CDR2 SYDVKM. The CDR3 is 14 residues long. In DNA, the CDR3 is TGTGCCAGCAGTTTTGCCGGGACAGGGATTGAAGCTTTCTTT. Translated: CASSFAGTGIEAFF.

The rearrangement links TRBV20-1 to TRBJ1-5; 8 bases line up with TRBD1. Losses at the gene ends were 6 bases for V and 2 bases for J; bases not matched to a gene: 9. This CDR3 comprises 15 residues. Germline assignment: CDR1 DFQATT and CDR2 SNEGSKA (reference sequence). The CDR3 region is CSATRGQNGNQPQHF. DNA for the CDR3: TGCAGTGCCACCAGGGGGCAAAATGGCAATCAGCCCCAGCATTTT.

This clonotype was counted between two and nine times. The chain recombines TRBV20-1 with TRBJ2-7, with D perhaps matching TRBD1 (5 bases). This CDR3 is 15 amino acids long. Per the germline V gene, CDR1 is DFQATT and CDR2 is SNEGSKA (reference sequence). V lost 3 bases to trimming and J lost 2 bases, with 17 bases between them. Written as DNA, the CDR3 is TGCAGTGCTAGGGTAGGGGCAGGGCGCACCTACGAGCAGTACTTC. Protein sequence: CSARVGAGRTYEQYF.

This clonotype was counted at least ten times. The DNA of the CDR3 is TGTGCCAGCAGCTTAGGACAGAATCAGCCCCAGCATTTT. Translation: CASSLGQNQPQHF. The V and J genes are TRBV11-2 and TRBJ1-5; D may be TRBD1 (5 bases). The CDR3 length is 13 residues. V shed 1 base and J shed 4 bases, with 5 bases lying between them. Per the germline V gene, CDR1 is SGHAT and CDR2 is FQNNGV.

V gene TRBV29-1 combines with J gene TRBJ2-3; a possible D gene is TRBD1 (5 bases). Germline V gene lookup returns CDR1 SQVTM and CDR2 ANQGSEA. This CDR3 is built from 13 residues. V lost 3 bases and J 1 base, leaving 8 bases between the germline ends. The CDR3 loop reads CSVDPRGTDTQYF. The CDR3 nucleotides are TGCAGCGTTGATCCCAGGGGCACAGATACGCAGTATTTT.

This clonotype appeared many times. The gene calls are TRBV28 and TRBJ2-5; 9 nucleotides line up with TRBD1. CDR3 size: 15 residues. The germline gives CDR1 MDHEN, CDR2 SYDVKM. Trimming at V came to 5 bases and at J to 4 bases, leaving 8 bases not matched to a gene. Written as DNA, the CDR3 is TGTGCCAGCAGTCAGCACAGGGGGCCGGGAGAGACCCAGTACTTC. Amino acid sequence: CASSQHRGPGETQYF. The whole variable domain, remainder taken from reference TRBV28 and TRBJ2-5, is DVKVTQSSRYLVKRTGEKVFLECVQDMDHENMFWYRQDPGLGLRLIYFSYDVKMKEKGDIPEGYSVSREKKERFSLILESASTNQTSMYLCASSQHRGPGETQYFGPGTRLLVL.

This rearrangement joins TRBV11-3 to TRBJ2-3, with a tentative D call TRBD2 (5 bases). Germline V lookup: CDR1 SGHNT, CDR2 YENEEA. The CDR3 is made up of 12 amino acids. V was clipped by 4 bases and J by 6 bases, with 8 bases between them. In DNA, the CDR3 is TGTGCCAGCAGCTCGGGCGGGGATACGCAGTATTTT. It yields the protein CASSSGGDTQYF. Variable domain in full (rest from reference TRBV11-3 and TRBJ2-3): EAGVVQSPRYKIIEKKQPVAFWCNPISGHNTLYWYLQNLGQGPELLIRYENEEAVDDSQLPKDRFSAERLKGVDSTLKIQPAELGDSAVYLCASSSGGDTQYFGPGTRLTVL.

This chain connects TRBV5-4 to TRBJ2-7; D gene unclear. The germline V gene encodes CDR1 SGHNT and CDR2 YYREEE (reference sequence). The CDR3 runs 14 residues. V was clipped by 3 bases and J by 0 bases, with 10 bases between them. CDR3 sequence (DNA): TGTGCCAGCAGCTCGAGGACCGCCTCCTACGAGCAGTACTTC. Protein sequence: CASSSRTASYEQYF.

This clonotype turned up a few times. J is TRBJ2-1 and V is TRBV20-1; the match to TRBD2 covers 12 bases. Looked up from germline, CDR1 is DFQATT and CDR2 is SNEGSKA (reference sequence). V shed 5 bases, J shed 8 bases, and the junction held 13 bases outside the gene matches. The length of the CDR3 is 16 residues. The DNA of the CDR3 is TGCAGTGCTCTTCTCCTGACTAGCGGGGGAGGGGATGAGCAGTTCTTC. This gives the protein CSALLLTSGGGDEQFF.

This clonotype has at least ten counts. This chain connects TRBV4-3 to TRBJ1-1; D possibly corresponds to TRBD1 (5 bases). The germline gives CDR1 LGHNA, CDR2 YSLEER. The CDR3 runs to 14 residues. The germline V and J ends were trimmed by 2 bases and 0 bases, with 7 bases remaining between them. The CDR3 here is CASSQRGMNTEAFF. CDR3 DNA: TGCGCCAGCAGCCAACGGGGCATGAACACTGAAGCTTTCTTT.

This clonotype was observed a few times. The chain has TRBV5-6 and TRBJ1-3, with 8 bases that match TRBD1. Germline loops: CDR1 SGHDT, CDR2 YYEEEE. The CDR3 sequence is 13 residues long. V lost 4 bases and J lost 8; bases outside the gene matches: 5. The CDR3 spells CASSDDRGYTIYF. CDR3 DNA: TGTGCCAGCAGCGACGACAGGGGCTACACCATATATTTT.

This clonotype was seen ten or more times. V is TRBV15 and J is TRBJ1-5; maybe TRBD1 (5 bases). V was pared by 7 bases and J by 6 bases, with 19 bases between. CDR3 length: 15 amino acids. The germline V gene has CDR1 LNHNV and CDR2 YYDKDF (reference sequence). For the CDR3, the DNA is TGTGCCACCACCTGGGGAGGGCAGGGCGGTCAGCCCCAGCATTTT. Protein product: CATTWGGQGGQPQHF.

The chain has TRBV6-1 and TRBJ2-7; the D is unclear. The CDR3 has 12 amino acids. V was shortened by 2 bases and J by 2 bases, with 4 bases between the two germline ends. CDR1 is MNHNS, CDR2 SASEGT, per germline. CDR3 loop: CASSEWTYEQYF. CDR3 DNA sequence: TGTGCCAGCAGTGAATGGACCTACGAGCAGTACTTC.

As concerns this clonotype: Relative to the germline gene, one junction end is altered; a read error may explain this. This CDR3 reads CASSYSLPQEQYF. CDR3 DNA sequence: TGTGCCAGCAGCTACTCGCTACCTCAAGAGCAGTACTTC. This chain joins TRBV6-2 or TRBV6-3 and TRBJ2-7; no definite D call. The CDR3 extends over 13 amino acids. The V gene's germline CDR1 is MNHEY and CDR2 SVGEGT.

The V call is TRBV7-2, the J call TRBJ1-1, with D hard to call. Germline loops: CDR1 SGHTA, CDR2 FQGNSA. This CDR3 spans 14 amino acids. The V and J ends lost 3 bases and 5 bases respectively, with 13 bases between them. The CDR3 loop reads CASSLITGGTEAFF. CDR3 DNA sequence: TGTGCCAGCAGCTTGATTACCGGAGGGACTGAAGCTTTCTTT.

This clonotype was observed a handful of times. The chain links TRBV5-1 to TRBJ1-6, with D possibly TRBD1 on 6 matching bases. This CDR3 comprises 15 residues. Germline CDR1 SGHRS, CDR2 YFSETQ. Trimming cost V 4 bases and J 9 bases, with 17 bases left between them. The CDR3 loop reads CASSPEGGLSSPLHF. The CDR3 region has the DNA TGCGCCAGCAGCCCTGAGGGGGGCTTAAGTTCACCCCTCCACTTT. The complete variable domain, with remaining parts taken from reference TRBV5-1 and TRBJ1-6, reads KAGVTQTPRYLIKTRGQQVTLSCSPISGHRSVSWYQQTPGQGLQFLFEYFSETQRNKGNFPGRFSGRQFSNSRSEMNVSTLELGDSALYLCASSPEGGLSSPLHFGNGTRLTVT.

This clonotype was counted only a few times. The rearrangement links TRBV6-2 or TRBV6-3 to TRBJ2-7; D is perhaps TRBD1 or TRBD2 (5 bases each). Trimming left V 4 bases short and J 5 bases short, with 15 bases between. The CDR3 runs 14 residues. CDR1 and CDR2 from the germline V gene are MNHEY and SVGEGT. In nucleotides, the CDR3 is TGTGCCAGCAGTTTCGGGGCGCCGAGTAACGAGCAGTACTTC. It translates to CASSFGAPSNEQYF.

This clonotype was counted between two and nine times. V and J are TRBV5-6 and TRBJ1-4; 10 positions match TRBD1. V lost 4 bases to trimming and J lost 7 bases; unmatched junction nucleotides: 4. The CDR3 loop spans 14 amino acids. CDR1 is SGHDT and CDR2 is YYEEEE in the germline V gene. The CDR3 DNA reads TGTGCCAGCAGCCGACAGGGGGCAGCTGAAAAACTGTTTTTT. Amino acids: CASSRQGAAEKLFF.

V gene TRBV4-1 combines with J gene TRBJ2-3, with D possibly matching TRBD2 (5 bases). Germline V CDR1 and CDR2: MGHRA, YSYEKL. V gave up 1 base and J gave up 4 bases, with 12 bases separating them. The CDR3 length is 15 residues. The CDR3 region has the DNA TGCGCCAGCAGCCAAGTGGCCGGGGTCGCAGATACGCAGTATTTT. It encodes CASSQVAGVADTQYF.

This clonotype was seen repeatedly, ten times or more. The rearrangement links TRBV6-5 to TRBJ1-1; D is uncertain. Germline V CDR1 and CDR2: MNHEY, SVGAGI. The CDR3 spans 12 residues. With 0 bases removed from V and 8 bases from J, the gap between germline ends came to 7 bases. The CDR3, as DNA: TGTGCCAGCAGTTACTCAGGTGTCGAAGCTTTCTTT. It yields the protein CASSYSGVEAFF.

This clonotype was seen repeatedly, ten times or more. The chain links TRBV20-1 to TRBJ2-1; weak D call: TRBD2 (6 bases). The CDR3 has 16 residues. Trimming removed 4 bases at V and 0 bases at J, with 16 bases between. Germline-derived CDR1 and CDR2 are DFQATT and SNEGSKA (reference sequence). The CDR3 sequence: CSANTRSGSSYNEQFF. For the CDR3, the DNA is TGCAGTGCTAACACCCGTAGCGGAAGCTCCTACAATGAGCAGTTCTTC.

This clonotype has a count of ten or more. The chain is built from TRBV7-2 and TRBJ1-5, with D tentatively TRBD1 (6 bases). The length of the CDR3 is 17 residues. Germline loops: CDR1 SGHTA, CDR2 FQGNSA. Trimming left V 1 base short and J 0 bases short, with 13 bases between. The CDR3 DNA sequence: TGTGCCAGCAGCTTAGACCCCACAGGGCATAGCAATCAGCCCCAGCATTTT. Its protein is CASSLDPTGHSNQPQHF.

The chain carries TRBV20-1 and TRBJ1-2; D gene uncertain. The germline V gene has CDR1 DFQATT and CDR2 SNEGSKA (reference sequence). V dropped 0 bases and J dropped 0 bases, with 8 bases sitting between them. The CDR3 spans 14 residues. CDR3 bases: TGCAGTGCTAGAGATCGGGTGACTAACTATGGCTACACCTTC. This sequence encodes CSARDRVTNYGYTF.

This clonotype was counted only a few times. The rearrangement joins TRBV5-1 to TRBJ2-2; D unclear. V lost 4 bases to trimming and J lost 3 bases, with 13 bases between them. Germline loops: CDR1 SGHRS, CDR2 YFSETQ. There are 15 residues in the CDR3. This chain's CDR3 is CASSHQRPDTGELFF. CDR3 sequence (DNA): TGCGCCAGCAGCCACCAGCGTCCCGACACCGGGGAGCTGTTTTTT.

The sample holds many counts of this clonotype. J is TRBJ1-1 and V is TRBV11-2; 9 nucleotides agree with TRBD1. CDR1 SGHAT and CDR2 FQNNGV come from the germline V gene. The CDR3 is 15 residues long. Trimming cost V 5 bases and J 2 bases; bases outside gene matches: 6. CDR3 sequence: CASSLTGGENTEAFF. The CDR3 nucleotides read TGTGCCAGCAGCCTCACAGGGGGCGAAAACACTGAAGCTTTCTTT. The full variable domain, its missing parts supplied by reference TRBV11-2 and TRBJ1-1, is EAGVAQSPRYKIIEKRQSVAFWCNPISGHATLYWYQQILGQGPKLLIQFQNNGVVDDSQLPKDRFSAERLKGVDSTLKIQPAKLEDSAVYLCASSLTGGENTEAFFGQGTRLTVV.

This clonotype was detected only a few times. The V gene is TRBV29-1, the J gene TRBJ2-7; D may be TRBD1 (6 bases). The V gene lost 6 bases and the J gene lost 4 bases, with 13 bases spanning the gap. The germline V gene encodes CDR1 SQVTM and CDR2 ANQGSEA. CDR3 size: 12 residues. Written as DNA, the CDR3 is TGCAGCGTCACAGGGAGCAAGTACGAGCAGTACTTC. It yields the protein CSVTGSKYEQYF.

This clonotype was observed at least ten times. The genes are TRBV29-1 and TRBJ2-5; D is undetermined. This CDR3 has 9 residues. Germline V gene lookup returns CDR1 SQVTM and CDR2 ANQGSEA. Trimming removed 3 bases at V and 5 bases at J, with 1 base between. In DNA, the CDR3 is TGCAGCGTTGAGGAGACCCAGTACTTC. It codes for CSVEETQYF.

There are a few counts of this clonotype. This rearrangement joins TRBV6-5 to TRBJ1-1; D gene ambiguous. Germline assignment: CDR1 MNHEY and CDR2 SVGAGI. V was trimmed by 2 bases and J by 1 base, leaving 8 bases between them. The CDR3 has 14 residues. The CDR3 protein is CASSYLLGNTEAFF. The CDR3 bases are TGTGCCAGCAGTTACCTGCTAGGGAACACTGAAGCTTTCTTT.

In its sample, this clonotype was seen many times. The chain joins TRBV7-2 to TRBJ1-6; TRBD1 might be the D (6 bases). The CDR3 consists of 15 residues. With 5 bases removed from V and 4 bases from J, the gap between germline ends came to 12 bases. Germline-derived CDR1 and CDR2 are SGHTA and FQGNSA. The CDR3 nucleotides are TGTGCCAGCAGCCCCCCGGGACAATATAATTCACCCCTCCACTTT. The encoded protein is CASSPPGQYNSPLHF.

V is TRBV29-1 and J is TRBJ1-2; no clear D. The V end was cut by 4 bases, the J end by 2 bases, with 14 bases between. Germline V gene lookup returns CDR1 SQVTM and CDR2 ANQGSEA. CDR3 length: 14 amino acids. This CDR3 is CSVVPKLKNYGYTF. CDR3 DNA: TGCAGCGTTGTCCCCAAACTGAAAAACTATGGCTACACCTTC.

The CDR3 bases are TGCAGTGCCCCTGACAGGGGCTATAATTCACCCCTCCACTTT. Protein sequence: CSAPDRGYNSPLHF. The chain has TRBV20-1 and TRBJ1-6; 8 positions match TRBD1. CDR3 size: 14 residues. The germline V gene has CDR1 DFQATT and CDR2 SNEGSKA (reference sequence). The V segment lost 6 bases and the J segment 3 bases; nucleotides outside the gene matches: 4.